The TCR beta chain described here comes from a study of blood T cell repertoires in COVID-19. Using immunoSEQ multiplex PCR, the repertoire was profiled, and TCRdb retains in-frame clones only, with some absent. The sample lists around 100,000 clones, roughly 84% occurring once. V was cut by 1 base and J by 2 bases, with 14 bases left in between. Germline V gives CDR1 LGHDT, CDR2 YNNKEL (reference sequence). The length of the CDR3 is 17 residues. The rearrangement links TRBV3-1 (or the pseudogene TRBV3-2) to TRBJ2-2, with a tentative D call TRBD1 (5 bases). Sequencing was performed on peripheral blood. This TCR was recovered from a woman in her 70s with acute or convalescent COVID-19. CDR3 loop: CASSQALGTGNTGELFF. CDR3 coding DNA: TGTGCCAGCAGCCAAGCGTTGGGAACAGGAAACACCGGGGAGCTGTTTTTT.